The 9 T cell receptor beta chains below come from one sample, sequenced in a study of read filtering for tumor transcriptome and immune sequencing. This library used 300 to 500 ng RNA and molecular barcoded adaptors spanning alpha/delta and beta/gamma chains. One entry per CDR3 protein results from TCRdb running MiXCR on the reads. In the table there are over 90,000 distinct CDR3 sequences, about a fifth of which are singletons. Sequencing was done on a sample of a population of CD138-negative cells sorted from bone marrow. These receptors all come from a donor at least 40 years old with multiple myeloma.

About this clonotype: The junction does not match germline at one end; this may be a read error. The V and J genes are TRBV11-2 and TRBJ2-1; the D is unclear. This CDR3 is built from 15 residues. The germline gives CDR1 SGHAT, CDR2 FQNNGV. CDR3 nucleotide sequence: TGTGCCAGCAGCCTTAACACACCTTCCTACAATAAGCAGTTCTTC. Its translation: CASSLNTPSYNKQFF. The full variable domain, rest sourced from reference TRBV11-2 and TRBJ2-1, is EAGVAQSPRYKIIEKRQSVAFWCNPISGHATLYWYQQILGQGPKLLIQFQNNGVVDDSQLPKDRFSAERLKGVDSTLKIQPAKLEDSAVYLCASSLNTPSYNKQFFGPGTRLTVL.

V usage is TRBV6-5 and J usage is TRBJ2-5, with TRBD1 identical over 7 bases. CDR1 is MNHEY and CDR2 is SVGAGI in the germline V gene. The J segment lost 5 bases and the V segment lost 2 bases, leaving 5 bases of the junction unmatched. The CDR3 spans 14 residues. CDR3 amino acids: CASSYKGAGETQYF. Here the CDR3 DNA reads TGTGCCAGCAGTTACAAGGGGGCTGGGGAGACCCAGTACTTC.

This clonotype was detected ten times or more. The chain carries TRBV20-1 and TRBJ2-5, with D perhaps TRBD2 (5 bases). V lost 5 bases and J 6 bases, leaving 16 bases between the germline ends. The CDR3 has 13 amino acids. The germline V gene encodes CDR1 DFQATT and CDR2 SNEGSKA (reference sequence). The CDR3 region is CSAPAPSPQTQYF. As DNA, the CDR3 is TGCAGTGCTCCCGCCCCTAGCCCACAGACCCAGTACTTC.

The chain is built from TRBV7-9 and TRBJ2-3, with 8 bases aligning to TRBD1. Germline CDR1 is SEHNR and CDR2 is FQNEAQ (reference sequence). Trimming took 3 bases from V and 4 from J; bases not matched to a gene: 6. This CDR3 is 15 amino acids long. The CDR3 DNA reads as TGTGCCAGCAGCTTGACAGGGGAACCATCAGATACGCAGTATTTT. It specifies CASSLTGEPSDTQYF.

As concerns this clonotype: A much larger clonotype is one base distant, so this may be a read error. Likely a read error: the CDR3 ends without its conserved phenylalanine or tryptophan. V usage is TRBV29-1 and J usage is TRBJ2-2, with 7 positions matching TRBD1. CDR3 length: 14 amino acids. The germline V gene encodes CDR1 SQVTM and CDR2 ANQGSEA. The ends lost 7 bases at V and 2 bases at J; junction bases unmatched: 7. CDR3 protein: CSAQGQSNTGELFS. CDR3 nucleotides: TGCAGCGCGCAGGGACAGTCCAACACCGGGGAGCTGTTTTCT.

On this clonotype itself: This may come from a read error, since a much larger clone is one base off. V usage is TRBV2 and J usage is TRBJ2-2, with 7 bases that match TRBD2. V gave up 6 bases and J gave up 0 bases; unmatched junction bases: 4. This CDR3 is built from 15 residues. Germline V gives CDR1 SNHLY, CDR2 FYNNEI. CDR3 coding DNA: TGTGCCAGCAGACTAGCGAGTACGAACACCGGGGAGCTGTTTTTT. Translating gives CASRLASTNTGELFF.

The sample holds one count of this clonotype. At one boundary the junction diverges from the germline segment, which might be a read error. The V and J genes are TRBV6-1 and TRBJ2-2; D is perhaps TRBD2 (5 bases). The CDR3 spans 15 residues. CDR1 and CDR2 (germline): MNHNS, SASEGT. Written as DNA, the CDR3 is TGTGCCAGCAGTTGGTCGACATCGAACACCGGGGAGCTGTTTTTC. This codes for CASSWSTSNTGELFF.

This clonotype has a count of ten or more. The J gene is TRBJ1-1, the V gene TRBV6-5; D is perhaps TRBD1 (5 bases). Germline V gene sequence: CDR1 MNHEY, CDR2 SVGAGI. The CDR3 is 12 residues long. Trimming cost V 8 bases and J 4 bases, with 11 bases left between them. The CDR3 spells CASGLGGTEAFF. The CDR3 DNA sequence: TGTGCCAGCGGCCTGGGGGGCACTGAAGCTTTCTTT.

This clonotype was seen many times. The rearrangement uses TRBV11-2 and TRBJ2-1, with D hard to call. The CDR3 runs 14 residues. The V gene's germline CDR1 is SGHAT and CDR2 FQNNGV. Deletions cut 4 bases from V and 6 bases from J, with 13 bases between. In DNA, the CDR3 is TGTGCCAGCAGCTACCTAGGGCTCGGCAATGAGCAGTTCTTC. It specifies CASSYLGLGNEQFF.